These 7 T cell receptor beta chains were all obtained from the same sample, sequenced in a study of CD8 T cells in Susac syndrome. An amount of RNA that ranged from about 0.45 to 1 ug was reverse transcribed with random hexamers. TCRdb re-called the immunoSEQ multiplex PCR reads through MiXCR, storing one row per CDR3 protein. The profile shows roughly 200,000 distinct CDR3 sequences, about 94% of them singletons. The sequenced sample was CD4+ T cells from PBMCs. Receptors were obtained from a human donor in good health.

The chain links TRBV9 to TRBJ1-1; D is possibly TRBD1 (6 bases). Germline loops: CDR1 SGDLS, CDR2 YYNGEE. Trimming pared 4 bases from V and 8 bases from J, leaving 18 bases between. The CDR3 sequence is 14 residues long. CDR3 sequence: CASSSGGQVFEAFF. CDR3 sequence (DNA): TGTGCCAGCAGCTCCGGGGGACAAGTTTTCGAAGCTTTCTTT. The whole variable domain, remainder taken from reference TRBV9 and TRBJ1-1, is DSGVTQTPKHLITATGQRVTLRCSPRSGDLSVYWYQQSLDQGLQFLIQYYNGEERAKGNILERFSAQQFPDLHSELNLSSLELGDSALYFCASSSGGQVFEAFFGQGTRLTVV.

The chain carries TRBV7-2 and TRBJ2-3; 10 nucleotides agree with TRBD2. From germline, CDR1 is SGHTA and CDR2 FQGNSA. CDR3 length equals 17 residues. Trimming removed 2 bases from V and 0 bases from J; junction bases left unmatched: 5. Here the CDR3 reads CASSLSAGGISTDTQYF. CDR3 DNA: TGTGCCAGCAGCTTATCAGCGGGGGGGATAAGCACAGATACGCAGTATTTT.

The V and J genes are TRBV28 and TRBJ2-6; D is unclear. V lost 8 bases to trimming and J lost 4 bases, with 3 bases between them. The CDR3 extends over 11 amino acids. Germline V lookup: CDR1 MDHEN, CDR2 SYDVKM. The CDR3 DNA follows: TGTGCCAGCCGGGGGGCCAACGTCCTGACTTTC. Protein: CASRGANVLTF.

This sequence joins TRBV7-2 and TRBJ2-3; D tentatively fits TRBD1 or TRBD2 (5 bases each). The CDR3 contains 13 residues. V gave up 3 bases and J gave up 6 bases, with 10 bases separating them. Germline V gene sequence: CDR1 SGHTA, CDR2 FQGNSA. The CDR3 is CASSFLGVDTQYF. The CDR3 nucleotides read TGTGCCAGCAGCTTCCTGGGGGTGGATACGCAGTATTTT.

The rearrangement joins TRBV18 to TRBJ2-2; D is undetermined. This CDR3 contains 13 residues. CDR1 is KGHSH, CDR2 LQKENI, per germline. V dropped 1 base and J dropped 6 bases, with 6 bases sitting between them. The CDR3 protein is CASSPQKAGELFF. The CDR3 DNA sequence: TGTGCCAGCTCACCACAGAAGGCCGGGGAGCTGTTTTTT.

V and J are TRBV4-2 and TRBJ1-5; D is unresolved. CDR1 and CDR2 from the germline V gene are LGHNA and YNFKEQ. V was trimmed by 0 bases and J by 11 bases, leaving 11 bases between them. This CDR3 spans 13 amino acids. CDR3 sequence reads: CASSQERVGTQHF. For the CDR3, the DNA is TGTGCCAGCAGCCAAGAGCGGGTAGGGACCCAGCATTTT.

This chain connects TRBV6-5 to TRBJ2-1; TRBD2 aligns across 7 bases. The germline gives CDR1 MNHEY, CDR2 SVGAGI. The V and J ends lost 5 bases and 8 bases, in that order; junction bases with no gene match: 9. CDR3 length: 14 residues. This chain's CDR3 is CASSPPGGRDEQFF. DNA for the CDR3: TGTGCCAGCAGTCCCCCGGGGGGTCGGGATGAGCAGTTCTTC.